One T cell receptor beta chain is described in this entry. The CDR3 consists of 13 residues. Germline CDR1 reads ENHRY; CDR2 reads SYGVKD. V was cut by 10 bases and J by 9 bases, with 22 bases left in between. Some clones are missing from TCRdb's copy, which holds only in-frame ones; the method was immunoSEQ multiplex PCR. The repertoire includes around 81,000 clones, under 90% of them detected once, and 5.5% to 8.5% sits in the top ten. This entry is derived from a study of OX40 agonist ivuxolimab in advanced cancers. The specimen was CD4+ or CD8+ T cells sorted from blood, collected in a trial of the OX40 agonist ivuxolimab. This TCR came from an adult with an advanced solid tumor such as melanoma, head and neck, liver or kidney cancer. The chain recombines TRBV10-3 with TRBJ2-7; D is perhaps TRBD1 (5 bases). The CDR3 DNA reads TGTGCCACCAGGGCGGACGGCTCCCTCGGGCAGTACGTC. It encodes CATRADGSLGQYV.